This T cell receptor (beta chain) emerged from a study of a mutant IDH1 vaccine in newly diagnosed glioma. Repertoires were generated with immunoSEQ multiplex PCR, while TCRdb's copy carries only in-frame clones and drops some. Here the sample spans 25,000 to 30,000 clones, 77% being singletons. The time point was: week 5, during vaccination. Each vaccine dose was 300 ug of mutant IDH1 20-mer peptide, with topical imiquimod. The ends lost 3 bases at V and 4 bases at J; junction bases unmatched: 7. The CDR3 has 15 amino acids. CDR1 SGHRS and CDR2 YFSETQ come from the germline V gene. About this clone itself: Its antigen is undetermined.

The receptor was isolated from a man aged 35 to 55 with glioma. This chain joins TRBV5-1 and TRBJ2-5; 9 bases fit TRBD1. This specimen was PBMCs, taken from a glioma patient whose treatment included an IDH1 peptide vaccine. CDR3 in amino acids: CASSSGTGIPETQYF. In nucleotides, the CDR3 is TGCGCCAGCAGCTCCGGGACAGGGATCCCAGAGACCCAGTACTTC.